Included here is one T cell receptor beta chain sequence, with context. This entry belongs to a study of blood T cell repertoires in COVID-19. Turning to the study itself: Samples of COVID-19 (acute and convalescent) were obtained from the United States, Italy and Spain. PBMCs, B-cell-depleted T cells, or T cells provided the cDNA or gDNA that made up the material.

Under the authors' procedure: Estimation of nucleated cell counts relied on the amplification of reference gene primers. Sequencing was performed with immunoSEQ multiplex PCR; in TCRdb, only in-frame clones are kept and a portion is missing. For V, J and clone size, that table is used; D and trimming come from the DNA. The sample has some 83,000 clones, roughly 90% seen once. The germline gives CDR1 MNHNS, CDR2 SASEGT. Losses at the gene ends were 2 bases for V and 2 bases for J; bases not matched to a gene: 5. The CDR3 extends over 17 amino acids. The chain employs TRBV6-1 and TRBJ2-1, with 11 positions matching TRBD2. The receptor's source is a man in his fifties or sixties with acute or convalescent COVID-19. Material: peripheral blood. CDR3 in DNA: TGTGCCAGCAGTGAAAGTAGCGGGAGGGCGACCTACAATGAGCAGTTCTTC. It yields the protein CASSESSGRATYNEQFF.